The rows below give T cell receptor beta chains drawn from one sample of a study of T cells in Graves' hyperthyroidism and ophthalmopathy. Using its own MiXCR run on the multiplex PCR reads, TCRdb lists one record per CDR3 protein. The table shows approximately 640,000 distinct CDR3 sequences, with 15% to 20% occurring only once. The sequenced sample was blood. The receptor set was obtained from a woman aged 25-40 years with Graves' hyperthyroidism. Both conserved end residues are part of each CDR3. Each record gives: CDR3 protein, V gene, J gene.

CASSRGKGNQPQHF,TRBV6-2/TRBV6-3,TRBJ1-5
CASREAGGWNEQFF,TRBV6-1,TRBJ2-1
CASSRIAGAHEQYF,TRBV7-9,TRBJ2-7
CASRPDGILTDTQYF,TRBV28,TRBJ2-3
CASAMKGTGLVGLGYTF,TRBV6-1,TRBJ1-2
CAIKSGSSYEQYF,TRBV10-3,TRBJ2-7
CASGLYRGRTDTQYF,TRBV12-5,TRBJ2-3
CASSWPGTSSDLGGELFF,TRBV27,TRBJ2-2
CASGLYVYNEQFF,TRBV12-5,TRBJ2-1
CSARGRSRPVYEQYF,TRBV20-1,TRBJ2-7
CASSQEYEGTSGYNEQFF,TRBV3-2,TRBJ2-1
CASSLGGVGASNQPQHF,TRBV7-9,TRBJ1-5
CASSSHASGLYGYTF,TRBV6-2/TRBV6-3,TRBJ1-2
CSVDRPWNTEAFF,TRBV29-1,TRBJ1-1
CASTTGNEQYF,TRBV7-9,TRBJ2-7
CASSEEFSGKGHEQFF,TRBV7-9,TRBJ2-1
CASSVGLLGDEQYF,TRBV6-1,TRBJ2-7
CSARHLNKHGEKLFF,TRBV20-1,TRBJ1-4
CSARDPDNYGYTF,TRBV20-1,TRBJ1-2
CASSWGTSGYNEQFF,TRBV2,TRBJ2-1
CASSGLAGGLTYNEQFF,TRBV11-1,TRBJ2-1
CASSFGLAGAYEQYF,TRBV5-1,TRBJ2-7
CASSIQFYSYLQGGGYEQYF,TRBV19,TRBJ2-7
CASSLPPGAEDTEAFF,TRBV5-4,TRBJ1-1
CASSRDRDGGEQFF,TRBV6-1,TRBJ2-1
CAIRGTSAEAFF,TRBV10-3,TRBJ1-1
CASSGSGPPYNEQFF,TRBV28,TRBJ2-1
CASSLVSGQGAGELFF,TRBV11-2,TRBJ2-2
CASSPYRGFEQYF,TRBV28,TRBJ2-7
CASIEQGLNYGYTF,TRBV19,TRBJ1-2
CSVLGLAGNEQFF,TRBV29-1,TRBJ2-1
CASSLDPNSFTQYF,TRBV11-2,TRBJ2-3